This T cell receptor (beta chain) is from a study of OX40 agonist ivuxolimab in advanced cancers. Overall study results and limits: Not determined was the antigen specificity of the expanded peripheral T cells.

Sequenced by immunoSEQ multiplex PCR; TCRdb stores in-frame clones only, minus some. This table has about 52,000 clones, approximately 88% appearing once. This clone was seen once. What it binds is unknown. Germline loops: CDR1 SSHAT, CDR2 FNYEAQ (reference sequence). The CDR3 loop spans 15 amino acids. J lost 4 bases, V lost 1 base, and 6 bases had no gene match. The starting material was CD4+ or CD8+ T cells sorted from blood, obtained in a trial of the OX40 agonist ivuxolimab. The sequence was obtained from an adult with an advanced solid tumor such as melanoma, head and neck, liver or kidney cancer. The chain recombines TRBV7-7 with TRBJ2-5; 7 bases fit TRBD2. DNA of the CDR3: TGTGCCAGCAGCTTAGGTGCAGGGAGGGGAGAGACCCAGTACTTC. Residues: CASSLGAGRGETQYF.